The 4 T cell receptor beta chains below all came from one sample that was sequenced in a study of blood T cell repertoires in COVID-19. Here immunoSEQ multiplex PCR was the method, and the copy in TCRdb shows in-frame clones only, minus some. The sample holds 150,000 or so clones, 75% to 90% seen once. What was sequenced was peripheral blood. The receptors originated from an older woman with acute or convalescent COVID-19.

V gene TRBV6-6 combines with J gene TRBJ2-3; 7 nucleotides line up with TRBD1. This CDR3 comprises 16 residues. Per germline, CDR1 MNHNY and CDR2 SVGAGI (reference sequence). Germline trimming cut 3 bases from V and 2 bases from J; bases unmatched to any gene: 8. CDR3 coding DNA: TGTGCCAGCAGTTATGGGACAGCGACCTACACAGATACGCAGTATTTT. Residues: CASSYGTATYTDTQYF.

CDR3 bases: TGTGCCAGCAGCTTAATTAGCGGGGGACAAGAGACCCAGTACTTC. Its translation: CASSLISGGQETQYF. This rearrangement joins TRBV5-4 to TRBJ2-5, with 9 nucleotides matching TRBD2. The germline V gene has CDR1 SGHNT and CDR2 YYREEE (reference sequence). V trimming: 2 bases; J trimming: 2 bases; junction bases outside the gene matches: 4. This CDR3 spans 15 amino acids.

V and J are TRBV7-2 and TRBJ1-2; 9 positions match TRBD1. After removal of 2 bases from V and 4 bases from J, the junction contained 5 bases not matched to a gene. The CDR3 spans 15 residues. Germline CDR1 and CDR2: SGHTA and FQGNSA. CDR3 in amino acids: CASSLPGTGFYGYTF. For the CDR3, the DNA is TGTGCCAGCAGCTTACCAGGGACAGGGTTCTATGGCTACACCTTC.

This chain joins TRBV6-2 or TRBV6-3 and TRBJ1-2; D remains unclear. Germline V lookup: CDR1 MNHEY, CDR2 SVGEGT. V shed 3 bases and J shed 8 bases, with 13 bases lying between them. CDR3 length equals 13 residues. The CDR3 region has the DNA TGTGCCAGCAGTTATTTGGAGGTAGAGGGCTACACCTTC. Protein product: CASSYLEVEGYTF.